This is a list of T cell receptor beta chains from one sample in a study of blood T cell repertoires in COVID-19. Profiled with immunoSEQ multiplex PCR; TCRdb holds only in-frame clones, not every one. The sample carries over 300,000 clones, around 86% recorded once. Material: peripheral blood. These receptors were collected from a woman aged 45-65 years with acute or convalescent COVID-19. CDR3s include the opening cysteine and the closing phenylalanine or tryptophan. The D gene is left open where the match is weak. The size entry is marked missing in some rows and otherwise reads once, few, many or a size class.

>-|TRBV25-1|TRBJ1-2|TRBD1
CASSESGRGAYGYTF
TGTGCCAGCAGTGAATCGGGCAGGGGGGCCTATGGCTACACCTTC
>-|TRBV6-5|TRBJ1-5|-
CASARSGQPQHF
TGTGCCTCGGCGCGGTCGGGTCAGCCCCAGCATTTT
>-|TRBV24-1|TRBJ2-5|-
CATSDGQRETQYF
TGTGCCACCAGTGATGGACAGCGGGAGACCCAGTACTTC
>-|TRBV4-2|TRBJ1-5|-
CASSQEGASNQPQHF
TGTGCCAGCAGCCAAGAGGGGGCGAGCAATCAGCCCCAGCATTTT
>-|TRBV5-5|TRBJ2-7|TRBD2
CASSFGLLAVVYEQYF
TGTGCCAGCAGCTTCGGTTTGCTAGCGGTAGTTTACGAGCAGTACTTC
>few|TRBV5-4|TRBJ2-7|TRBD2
CASSYGGPGGYEQYF
TGTGCCAGCAGTTACGGAGGGCCGGGAGGTTACGAGCAGTACTTC
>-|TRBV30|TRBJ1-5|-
CAWNLGSGQPQHF
TGTGCCTGGAATCTTGGGTCAGGGCAGCCCCAGCATTTT
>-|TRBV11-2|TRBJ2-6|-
CASSLGHSGANVLTF
TGTGCCAGCAGCCTCGGTCACTCTGGGGCCAACGTCCTGACTTTC
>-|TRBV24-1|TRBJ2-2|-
CATSEQNTGELFF
TGTGCCACCAGTGAACAGAACACCGGGGAGCTGTTTTTT
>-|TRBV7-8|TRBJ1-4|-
CASSNLGAGQREKLFF
TGTGCCAGCAGCAACTTAGGGGCAGGGCAGCGTGAAAAACTGTTTTTT
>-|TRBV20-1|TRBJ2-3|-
CSAPFADTQYF
TGCAGTGCTCCCTTTGCGGATACGCAGTATTTT
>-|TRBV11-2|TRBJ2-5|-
CASSQTGGPETQYF
TGTGCCAGCAGTCAGACAGGAGGACCAGAGACCCAGTACTTC
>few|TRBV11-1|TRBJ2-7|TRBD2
CASSPPLAGAHEQYF
TGTGCCAGCAGCCCCCCACTAGCGGGAGCCCACGAGCAGTACTTC
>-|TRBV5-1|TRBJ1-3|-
CASSSQGFSGNTIYF
TGCGCCAGCAGCAGTCAGGGTTTCTCTGGAAACACCATATATTTT
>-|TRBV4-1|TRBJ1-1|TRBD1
CASSQAGGQAGGTEAFF
TGCGCCAGCAGCCAAGCGGGGGGACAGGCCGGTGGCACTGAAGCTTTCTTT
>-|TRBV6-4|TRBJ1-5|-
CASSDSLCEGASQPQHF
TGTGCCAGCAGTGACTCGCTATGCGAAGGGGCGTCTCAGCCCCAGCATTTT
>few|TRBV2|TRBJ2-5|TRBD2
CASLAGGQETQYF
TGTGCCAGCCTAGCGGGAGGACAAGAGACCCAGTACTTC
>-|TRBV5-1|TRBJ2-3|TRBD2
CASSPGTSGKISADTQYF
TGCGCCAGCAGCCCCGGGACTAGCGGGAAAATTAGTGCAGATACGCAGTATTTT